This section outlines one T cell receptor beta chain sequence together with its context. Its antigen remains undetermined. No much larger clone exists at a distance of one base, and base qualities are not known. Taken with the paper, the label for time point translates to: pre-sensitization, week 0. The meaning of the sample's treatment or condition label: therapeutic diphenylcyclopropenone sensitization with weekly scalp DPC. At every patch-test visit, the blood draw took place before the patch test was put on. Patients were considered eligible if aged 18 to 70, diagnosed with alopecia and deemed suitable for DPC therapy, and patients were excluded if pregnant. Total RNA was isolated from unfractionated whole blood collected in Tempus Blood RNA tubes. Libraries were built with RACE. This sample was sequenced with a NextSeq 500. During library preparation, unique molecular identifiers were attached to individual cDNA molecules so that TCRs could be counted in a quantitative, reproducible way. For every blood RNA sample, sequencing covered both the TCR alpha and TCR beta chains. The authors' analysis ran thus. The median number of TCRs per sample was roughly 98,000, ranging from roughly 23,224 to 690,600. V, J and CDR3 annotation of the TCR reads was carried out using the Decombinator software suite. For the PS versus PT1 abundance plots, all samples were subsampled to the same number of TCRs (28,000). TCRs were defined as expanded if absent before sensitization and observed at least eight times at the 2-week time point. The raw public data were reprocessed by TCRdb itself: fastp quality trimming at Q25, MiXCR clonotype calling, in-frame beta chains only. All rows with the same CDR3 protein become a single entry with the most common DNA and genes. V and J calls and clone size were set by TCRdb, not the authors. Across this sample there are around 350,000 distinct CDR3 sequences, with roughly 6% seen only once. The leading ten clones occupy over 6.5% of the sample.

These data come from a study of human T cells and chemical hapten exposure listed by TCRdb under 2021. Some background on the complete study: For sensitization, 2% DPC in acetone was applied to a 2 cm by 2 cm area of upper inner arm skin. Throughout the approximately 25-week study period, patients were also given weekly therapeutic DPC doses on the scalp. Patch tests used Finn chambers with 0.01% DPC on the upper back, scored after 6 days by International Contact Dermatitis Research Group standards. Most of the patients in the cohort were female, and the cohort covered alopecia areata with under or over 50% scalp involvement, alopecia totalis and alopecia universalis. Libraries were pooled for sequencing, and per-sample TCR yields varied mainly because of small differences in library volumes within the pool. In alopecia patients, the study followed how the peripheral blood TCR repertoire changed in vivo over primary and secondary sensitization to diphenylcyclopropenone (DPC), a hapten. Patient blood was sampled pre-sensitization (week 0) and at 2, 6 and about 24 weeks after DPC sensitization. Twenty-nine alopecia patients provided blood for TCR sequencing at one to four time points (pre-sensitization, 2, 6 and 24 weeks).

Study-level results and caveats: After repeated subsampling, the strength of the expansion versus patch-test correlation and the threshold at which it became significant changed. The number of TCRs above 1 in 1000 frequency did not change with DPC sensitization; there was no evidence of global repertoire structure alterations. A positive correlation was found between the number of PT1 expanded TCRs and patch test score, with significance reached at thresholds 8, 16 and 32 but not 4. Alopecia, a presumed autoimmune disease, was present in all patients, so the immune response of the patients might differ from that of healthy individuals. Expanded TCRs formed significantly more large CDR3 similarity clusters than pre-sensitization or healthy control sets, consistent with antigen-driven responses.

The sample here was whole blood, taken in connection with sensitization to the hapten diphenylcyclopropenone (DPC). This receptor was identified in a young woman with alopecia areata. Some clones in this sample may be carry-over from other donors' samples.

The sequence in DNA is TGTGCCAGCAGCCAACAGGGAGCCAACTATGGCTACACCTTC. The resulting protein is CASSQQGANYGYTF. Recombination connected TRBV7-9 to TRBJ1-2; TRBD1 is perhaps the D gene, given 6 matching bases. CDR1 is given as SEHNR and CDR2 as FQNEAQ, both from the germline V gene (reference sequence). The CDR3 starts with the cysteine, ends with the phenylalanine, and has 14 residues. Just CDR3 DNA is preserved here, 42 bases in frame from base 1. Deletion took 5 bases off V and 2 bases off J, with a span of 12 bases between the germline ends.